The 9 T cell receptor beta chains given below trace back to one sample, sequenced in a study of T cells in Graves' hyperthyroidism and ophthalmopathy. Amplification targeted TCR beta CDR3 regions from RNA transcripts. The HTBI set primed first-round TCR CDR3 RT-PCR. MiXCR, applied by TCRdb to the multiplex PCR reads, yields one record per CDR3 protein. The data hold approximately 430,000 distinct CDR3 sequences, with less than 20% observed a single time. Material: blood. These receptors came from a woman aged 18-29 years with Graves' hyperthyroidism.

The chain carries TRBV9 and TRBJ1-4; the D is unclear. Germline V CDR1 and CDR2: SGDLS, YYNGEE. Trimming took 0 bases from V and 13 from J, leaving 16 bases between them. CDR3 length equals 14 residues. The CDR3 spells CASSVGAERGRLFF. CDR3 nucleotide sequence: TGTGCCAGCAGCGTAGGAGCTGAGAGAGGAAGACTGTTTTTT.

The V call is TRBV18, the J call TRBJ2-5; 14 bases map to TRBD2. This CDR3 is 16 amino acids long. V gave up 3 bases and J gave up 5 bases; unmatched junction bases: 5. CDR1 is KGHSH and CDR2 is LQKENI in the germline V gene. CDR3 sequence (DNA): TGTGCCAGCTCACCGACTAGACTAGCGGGAGGGGAGACCCAGTACTTC. As protein: CASSPTRLAGGETQYF.

At least ten counts were recorded for this clonotype. The chain uses TRBV7-3 and TRBJ1-2; D uncertain. The CDR3 totals 13 residues. CDR1 is SGHTA and CDR2 is FQGTGA in the germline V gene. Trimming removed 8 bases at V and 5 bases at J, with 15 bases between. CDR3 amino acids: CASSGPEGYGYTF. The DNA for the CDR3 is TGTGCCAGCTCAGGACCTGAAGGGTATGGCTACACCTTC. The full variable domain, rest sourced from reference TRBV7-3 and TRBJ1-2, is GAGVSQTPSNKVTEKGKYVELRCDPISGHTALYWYRQSLGQGPEFLIYFQGTGAADDSGLPNDRFFAVRPEGSVSTLKIQRTERGDSAVYLCASSGPEGYGYTFGSGTRLTVV.

This chain uses TRBV28 with TRBJ1-3; no clear D. The CDR3 is 15 residues long. V was trimmed by 4 bases and J by 0 bases, leaving 10 bases between them. The V gene's germline CDR1 is MDHEN and CDR2 SYDVKM. As DNA, the CDR3 is TGTGCCAGCAGTTCCCCCATGGGCTCTGGAAACACCATATATTTT. This gives the protein CASSSPMGSGNTIYF.

This clonotype showed up many times. The rearrangement links TRBV3-1 to TRBJ2-7; a weak D match, TRBD1 (5 bases). V was shortened by 0 bases and J by 0 bases, with 9 bases between the two germline ends. Germline-derived CDR1 and CDR2 are LGHDT and YNNKEL (reference sequence). This CDR3 contains 15 residues. CDR3 in amino acids: CASSQEGRSSYEQYF. Here the CDR3 DNA reads TGTGCCAGCAGCCAAGAGGGGCGGAGCTCCTACGAGCAGTACTTC.

In its sample, this clonotype was seen many times. The rearrangement uses TRBV4-3 and TRBJ2-1, with a possible D match to TRBD1 (5 bases). V lost 0 bases and J lost 10, with 22 bases in between. CDR3 length: 17 amino acids. CDR1 and CDR2 (germline): LGHNA, YSLEER. The CDR3 here is CASSQDWGRFDFKEQFF. Written as DNA, the CDR3 is TGCGCCAGCAGCCAAGATTGGGGCAGGTTCGATTTTAAGGAGCAGTTCTTC.

This clonotype occurred many times. This chain uses TRBV6-1 with TRBJ1-2; 8 bases map to TRBD1. Germline loops: CDR1 MNHNS, CDR2 SASEGT. CDR3 length equals 15 residues. V gave up 6 bases and J gave up 9 bases; unmatched junction bases: 15. CDR3 region: CASRPPGGGLSSYTF. CDR3 in DNA: TGTGCCAGCAGACCCCCAGGGGGCGGACTATCAAGCTACACCTTC.

The chain joins TRBV4-2 to TRBJ1-4, with 7 nucleotides matching TRBD1. CDR3 length equals 16 residues. The V segment lost 0 bases and the J segment 6 bases; nucleotides outside the gene matches: 7. Germline-derived CDR1 and CDR2 are LGHNA and YNFKEQ. CDR3 region: CASSQESAGGDEKLFF. The CDR3 DNA is TGTGCCAGCAGCCAAGAATCGGCAGGGGGAGATGAAAAACTGTTTTTT.

This clonotype was found many times. V usage is TRBV10-3 and J usage is TRBJ1-1; the match to TRBD1 covers 10 bases. Per the germline V gene, CDR1 is ENHRY and CDR2 is SYGVKD. This CDR3 region has 17 residues. V was pared by 3 bases and J by 0 bases, with 7 bases of the junction left unmatched. The CDR3 sequence: CAISDVGQGIVNTEAFF. The CDR3 bases are TGTGCCATCAGTGACGTGGGACAGGGGATTGTGAACACTGAAGCTTTCTTT.